This TCR beta chain is from a study of blood T cell repertoires in COVID-19. Whole-study context: Material from acute and convalescent COVID-19 was sourced from the United States, Italy and Spain. Sources were T cells, B-cell-depleted T cells, or PBMCs; the material itself was cDNA or gDNA.

The J segment lost 5 bases and the V segment lost 8 bases, leaving 6 bases of the junction unmatched. There are 13 residues in the CDR3. Germline CDR1 and CDR2: MDHEN and SYDVKM. Methods used by the authors: The assay estimated nucleated cells by amplifying reference gene primers. Generated by immunoSEQ multiplex PCR, the TCRdb table keeps only in-frame clones and is missing some. The D gene and trimming were derived from the DNA, and the V and J assignments and clone size from that table. This sample has 180,000 or so clones, with 70% to 90% found just once. Sequencing input: peripheral blood. The clonotype originates from a man aged 60 to 69 with acute or convalescent COVID-19. This chain links TRBV28 with TRBJ1-2; TRBD1 agrees at 9 bases. The CDR3 DNA reads as TGTGCCAGCGTGCCGGGACAGGGATATGGCTACACCTTC. Its protein is CASVPGQGYGYTF.